The rows below give T cell receptor beta chains drawn from one sample of a study of T cell responses to AZD1222 COVID-19 vaccine. The protocol was immunoSEQ multiplex PCR, while the TCRdb copy is restricted to in-frame clones and leaves out a portion. In the table there are around 200,000 clones, 70% to 90% of which are singletons. The sample consisted of peripheral blood, taken 28 days after the second AZD1222 dose. The source of these receptors is an adult who received the AZD1222 COVID-19 vaccine. CDR3s include the opening cysteine and the closing phenylalanine or tryptophan. The order of the fields is clone size, J gene, V gene, D gene, CDR3 protein, CDR3 DNA. The D gene is left open where the match is weak. Size values are once, few and many counts, or a class for expanded clones, and some rows have none.

NA | TRBJ1-6 | TRBV19 | NA | CASSIRMSSYNSPLHF | TGTGCCAGTAGTATAAGGATGAGCTCCTATAATTCACCCCTCCACTTT
NA | TRBJ1-6 | TRBV4-3 | NA | CASSQEARLNSPLHF | TGCGCCAGCAGCCAAGAAGCCCGACTTAATTCACCCCTCCACTTT
NA | TRBJ2-7 | TRBV27 | TRBD1 | CASGHGQGGSEQYF | TGTGCCAGCGGGCACGGACAGGGAGGCTCCGAGCAGTACTTC
NA | TRBJ1-3 | TRBV28 | TRBD1 | CASSFVTGGLSGNTIYF | TGTGCCAGCAGTTTCGTGACAGGGGGTTTATCGGGAAACACCATATATTTT
NA | TRBJ2-1 | TRBV5-8 | NA | CASRIHNEQFF | TGTGCCAGCCGGATACACAATGAGCAGTTCTTC
once | TRBJ2-7 | TRBV10-1 | NA | CASSESRGPYEQYF | TGCGCCAGCAGTGAGTCGCGGGGGCCCTACGAGCAGTACTTC
NA | TRBJ2-2 | TRBV7-9 | NA | CASSPYTGELFF | TGTGCCAGCAGCCCGTACACCGGGGAGCTGTTTTTT
NA | TRBJ2-4 | TRBV9 | TRBD2 | CASSPTSGNIQYF | TGTGCCAGCAGCCCTACTAGCGGAAACATTCAGTACTTC
NA | TRBJ2-7 | TRBV12-3/TRBV12-4 | NA | CASSFSRAEQYF | TGTGCCAGCAGTTTTTCCAGGGCCGAGCAGTACTTC
NA | TRBJ2-7 | TRBV6-2/TRBV6-3 | NA | CASSYEYGREQYF | TGTGCCAGCAGTTACGAGTACGGGCGGGAGCAGTACTTC
NA | TRBJ2-3 | TRBV6-4 | NA | CASSVLHTDTQYF | TGTGCCAGCAGTGTCCTCCACACAGATACGCAGTATTTT
NA | TRBJ1-1 | TRBV29-1 | NA | CSVEVRQGRRGTEAFF | TGCAGCGTTGAAGTTCGGCAGGGTAGGCGCGGCACTGAAGCTTTCTTT
NA | TRBJ1-6 | TRBV7-9 | NA | CASSSDTLDLHF | TGTGCCAGCAGCAGCGATACCCTGGACCTCCACTTT
NA | TRBJ1-1 | TRBV18 | NA | CASSPRRLQNTEAFF | TGTGCCAGCTCACCACGGAGGTTACAGAACACTGAAGCTTTCTTT
NA | TRBJ2-2 | TRBV5-6 | NA | CASSPTDTGELFF | TGTGCCAGCAGCCCGACGGACACCGGGGAGCTGTTTTTT
NA | TRBJ2-3 | TRBV7-7 | TRBD1 | CASSLGQGQPTQYF | TGTGCTAGCAGCTTGGGACAGGGGCAACCTACGCAGTATTTT
NA | TRBJ1-5 | TRBV28 | NA | CASSFGVQPQHF | TGTGCCAGCAGCTTTGGGGTTCAGCCCCAGCATTTT
NA | TRBJ2-3 | TRBV6-8 | NA | CAAGHGLSPPDTQYF | TGTGCCGCCGGCCATGGACTCTCCCCCCCAGATACGCAGTATTTT
NA | TRBJ2-2 | TRBV19 | NA | CASRPPAFPDTGELFF | TGTGCCAGTAGGCCACCGGCCTTCCCGGACACCGGGGAGCTGTTTTTT
NA | TRBJ2-7 | TRBV23-1 | TRBD2 | CASSQTGTSGAAPPYEQYF | TGCGCCAGCAGTCAAACAGGGACTAGCGGGGCGGCTCCGCCCTACGAGCAGTACTTC
NA | TRBJ2-3 | TRBV28 | NA | CASSLYGADTQYF | TGTGCCAGCAGTTTATATGGGGCAGATACGCAGTATTTT
NA | TRBJ2-7 | TRBV27 | NA | CASSPPFRVPYEQYF | TGTGCCAGCAGCCCCCCGTTCAGGGTACCCTACGAGCAGTACTTC
NA | TRBJ2-3 | TRBV18 | NA | CASSPPVSTDTQYF | TGTGCCAGCTCACCACCGGTTAGCACAGATACGCAGTATTTT
NA | TRBJ2-1 | TRBV27 | TRBD2 | CASSPTLAGDLSHNEQFF | TGTGCCAGCAGTCCGACGTTAGCGGGAGACTTATCCCACAATGAGCAGTTCTTC
few | TRBJ2-7 | TRBV5-4 | TRBD2 | CASSRKGLAPYEQYF | TGTGCCAGCAGCCGAAAAGGACTAGCCCCCTACGAGCAGTACTTC
NA | TRBJ2-5 | TRBV10-3 | NA | CAIGSSRGAEETQYF | TGTGCCATCGGATCGAGCAGGGGCGCCGAAGAGACCCAGTACTTC
NA | TRBJ1-5 | TRBV6-2/TRBV6-3 | NA | CASSSVGGLNQPQHF | TGTGCCAGCAGTTCCGTCGGGGGGCTCAATCAGCCCCAGCATTTT